This TCR beta chain came from a study of blood T cell repertoires in COVID-19. Study background: Researchers got acute and convalescent COVID-19 samples from the United States, Italy and Spain. The analysed material was cDNA or gDNA that came from T cells, B-cell-depleted T cells, or PBMCs.

Points on this clone: At the DNA level, this CDR3 is encoded by other sequences in the same sample as well.

Germline V gene data show CDR1 as SGHRS and CDR2 as YFSETQ. V shed 2 bases and J 3 bases; nucleotides not matched to a gene: 2. The CDR3 consists of 14 residues. Seattle researchers signed up patients amid active infection and tracked them longitudinally. Authors' methods: Estimation of nucleated cell counts was performed using reference gene primer amplification. The table came from immunoSEQ multiplex PCR; TCRdb's copy has only in-frame clones and leaves some out. V, J and clone size are taken as reported in that table, and D and trimming were inferred from the DNA itself. This table has a few hundred thousand clones, around 90% appearing once.

The V and J genes are TRBV5-1 and TRBJ2-5, with 9 bases aligning to TRBD1. This receptor was obtained from a woman aged 45-65 years with COVID-19, enrolled during active disease. The specimen was peripheral blood. The CDR3: CASSFGTGKETQYF. As DNA, the CDR3 is TGCGCCAGCAGCTTTGGGACAGGGAAAGAGACCCAGTACTTC.